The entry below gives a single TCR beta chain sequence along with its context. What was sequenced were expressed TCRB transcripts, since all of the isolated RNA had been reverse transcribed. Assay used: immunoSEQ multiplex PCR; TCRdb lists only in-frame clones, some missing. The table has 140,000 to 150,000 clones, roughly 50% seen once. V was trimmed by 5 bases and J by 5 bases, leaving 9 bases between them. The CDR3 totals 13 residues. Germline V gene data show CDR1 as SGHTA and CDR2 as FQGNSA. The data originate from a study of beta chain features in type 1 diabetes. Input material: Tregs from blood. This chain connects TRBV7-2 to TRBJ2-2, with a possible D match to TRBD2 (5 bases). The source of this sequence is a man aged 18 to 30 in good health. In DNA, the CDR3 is TGTGCCAGCAGCCCTCAGCGGACCGGGGAGCTGTTTTTT. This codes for CASSPQRTGELFF.